This T cell receptor beta chain was sequenced during a study of T-cell reconstitution after alpha-beta-depleted transplantation in children. The TCRbeta library was prepared with unique molecular identifiers. TCRdb passed the PCR reads through MiXCR, listing each CDR3 protein once. The sample carries about 500,000 distinct CDR3 sequences, over 25% recorded once. Germline V gives CDR1 SNHLY, CDR2 FYNNEI. This CDR3 has 15 residues. The V and J ends lost 7 bases and 0 bases respectively, with 15 bases between them. The gene calls are TRBV2 and TRBJ1-1; no definite D call. This sequence was found in a human donor who donated a stem cell graft to a child with aplastic anemia. Material: PBMCs from the stem cell graft donor, obtained from the stem cell graft. CDR3 in DNA: TGTGCCAGCAAGAGAGAAAACGGCCTGAACACTGAAGCTTTCTTT. It specifies CASKRENGLNTEAFF.